Listed here is a single T cell receptor beta chain. The data stem from a study of PD-L1 blockade in urothelial cancer. The overall study: Median blood clonality was around 0.086, with 75,000 to 90,000 unique TCRs.

The CDR3 covers 14 residues. Trimming removed 5 bases at V and 2 bases at J, with 10 bases between. Germline-derived CDR1 and CDR2 are LNHDA and SQIVND (reference sequence). Sequencing used immunoSEQ multiplex PCR; TCRdb keeps in-frame clones, though not all of them. The sample records about 72,000 clones, roughly 86% being singletons. Time point described: pretreatment peripheral blood. The genes are TRBV19 and TRBJ2-1; TRBD2 might be the D (5 bases). The source is a man in his 60s with urothelial cancer. The specimen was PBMCs, collected around atezolizumab (anti-PD-L1) treatment. CDR3 bases: TGTGCCAGTAGTTTCAGAGGGACCTACAATGAGCAGTTCTTC. Translated: CASSFRGTYNEQFF. Full variable domain (rest looked up from reference TRBV19 and TRBJ2-1): DGGITQSPKYLFRKEGQNVTLSCEQNLNHDAMYWYRQDPGQGLRLIYYSQIVNDFQKGDIAEGYSVSREKKESFPLTVTSAQKNPTAFYLCASSFRGTYNEQFFGPGTRLTVL.